The 32 T cell receptor beta chains below come from one sample, sequenced in a study of shared clonotypes between healthy human individuals. TCRdb keeps only in-frame clones here, not all; method: immunoSEQ multiplex PCR. The sample has fewer than 3 million clones, roughly 90% seen once. Sequencing was carried out using naive CD4+ T cells from PBMCs. As for subset: CD45RA+ positively selected. These receptors were taken from a man between 18 and 35 years old in good health. Some clones in this sample may be carry-over from other donors' samples.

This clone was found once. This CDR3 is also generated by other DNA sequences in the sample. The chain employs TRBV5-1 and TRBJ2-3, with D unresolved. V lost 1 base to trimming and J lost 1 base, with 4 bases between them. Germline CDR1 is SGHRS and CDR2 is YFSETQ. This CDR3 contains 13 residues. DNA of the CDR3: TGCGCCAGCAGCTTGCCTGGCACAGATACGCAGTATTTT. Amino acid sequence: CASSLPGTDTQYF.

The rearrangement uses TRBV5-1 and TRBJ2-2; D not certain. CDR3 size: 21 residues. V lost 0 bases and J 2 bases, leaving 26 bases between the germline ends. Germline assignment: CDR1 SGHRS and CDR2 YFSETQ. This CDR3 reads CASSLVLVAQMLNLNTGELFF. CDR3 coding DNA: TGCGCCAGCAGCTTGGTATTGGTAGCTCAGATGCTTAACTTAAACACCGGGGAGCTGTTTTTT.

The rearrangement joins TRBV25-1 to TRBJ1-1; D remains ambiguous. Germline V lookup: CDR1 MGHDK, CDR2 SYGVNS. This CDR3 comprises 13 residues. V lost 4 bases and J 3 bases, leaving 9 bases between the germline ends. CDR3 bases: TGTGCCAGCAGTGCGGGGAGTGACACTGAAGCTTTCTTT. Translated: CASSAGSDTEAFF.

The chain combines TRBV5-1 with TRBJ1-6, with D tentatively TRBD1 (5 bases). V lost 2 bases and J lost 8, with 14 bases in between. The V gene's germline CDR1 is SGHRS and CDR2 YFSETQ. CDR3 size: 15 residues. CDR3 nucleotides: TGCGCCAGCAGCTTATTGGGACCCCGGGATTCACCCCTCCACTTT. Its protein is CASSLLGPRDSPLHF.

The rearrangement joins TRBV15 to TRBJ2-4; no reliable D call. Between the trimmed V and J ends, which lost 0 bases and 0 bases, there was a span of 12 bases. This CDR3 contains 17 residues. CDR1 and CDR2 (germline): LNHNV, YYDKDF (reference sequence). The CDR3 spells CATSREENMLAKNIQYF. The CDR3 DNA reads as TGTGCCACCAGCAGAGAGGAGAACATGCTAGCCAAAAACATTCAGTACTTC. Using reference TRBV15 and TRBJ2-4 for the parts outside the CDR3, the full variable domain is DAMVIQNPRYQVTQFGKPVTLSCSQTLNHNVMYWYQQKSSQAPKLLFHYYDKDFNNEADTPDNFQSRRPNTSFCFLDIRSPGLGDTAMYLCATSREENMLAKNIQYFGAGTRLSVL.

This chain connects TRBV10-3 to TRBJ2-7; perhaps TRBD2 as D (5 bases). This CDR3 has 13 residues. CDR1 is ENHRY and CDR2 is SYGVKD in the germline V gene. With 10 bases removed from V and 3 bases from J, the gap between germline ends came to 16 bases. CDR3 region: CASHLGLLYEQYF. DNA of the CDR3: TGTGCCAGCCATTTAGGACTCCTCTACGAGCAGTACTTC.

The rearrangement joins TRBV28 to TRBJ2-7, with 8 positions matching TRBD1. The CDR3 totals 15 residues. Losses at the gene ends were 11 bases for V and 1 base for J; bases not matched to a gene: 13. CDR1 is MDHEN and CDR2 is SYDVKM in the germline V gene. This CDR3 reads CASRDRSILSYEQYF. The CDR3 DNA sequence: TGTGCCTCCCGGGACAGGTCCATTTTGTCCTACGAGCAGTACTTC.

The chain is built from TRBV2 and TRBJ1-4; the match to TRBD1 covers 9 bases. J gave up 7 bases and V 5 bases, and 5 bases lay outside the gene matches. The germline V gene encodes CDR1 SNHLY and CDR2 FYNNEI. The CDR3 sequence is 14 residues long. The CDR3 DNA is TGTGCCAGCAGTCGACAGGGGGGAGGTGAAAAACTGTTTTTT. Protein product: CASSRQGGGEKLFF.

The chain combines TRBV5-4 with TRBJ2-3, with D tentatively TRBD1 or TRBD2 (5 bases each). Trimming took off 2 bases at V and 5 bases at J, with 12 bases between the two ends. The CDR3 is made up of 14 amino acids. CDR1 and CDR2 from the germline V gene are SGHNT and YYREEE (reference sequence). DNA of the CDR3: TGTGCCAGCAGCTTTTCAGGGACGCAAGATACGCAGTATTTT. Amino acids: CASSFSGTQDTQYF.

The rearrangement joins TRBV30 to TRBJ2-7; D uncertain. The CDR3 runs to 15 residues. V was clipped by 5 bases and J by 4 bases, with 21 bases between them. Germline V gives CDR1 GTSNPN, CDR2 SVGIG (reference sequence). CDR3 in DNA: TGTGCCTGGGGCCGCCCGTCCCGCACGCAATACGAGCAGTACTTC. Translating gives CAWGRPSRTQYEQYF.

This clone was observed a single time. The genes are TRBV27 and TRBJ1-1; D uncertain. The CDR3 covers 14 residues. Germline V CDR1 and CDR2: MNHEY, SMNVEV (reference sequence). Between the trimmed V and J ends, which lost 4 bases and 3 bases, there was a span of 12 bases. This CDR3 reads CASSSLGSDTEAFF. The CDR3 DNA sequence: TGTGCCAGCAGTTCGCTGGGGTCAGACACTGAAGCTTTCTTT.

The chain employs TRBV6-5 and TRBJ2-2; D unclear. Trimming cost V 2 bases and J 7 bases, with 11 bases left between them. The CDR3 has 14 amino acids. Germline V gene sequence: CDR1 MNHEY, CDR2 SVGAGI. CDR3 DNA sequence: TGTGCCAGCAGTTACGAGCAGAATGGCGGGGAGCTGTTTTTT. It yields the protein CASSYEQNGGELFF.

The CDR3 loop is CASSTDRVTADTQYF. CDR3 nucleotides: TGTGCCAGCAGCACGGACAGGGTTACGGCAGATACGCAGTATTTT. The chain recombines TRBV7-2 with TRBJ2-3; 8 positions agree with TRBD1. CDR1 SGHTA and CDR2 FQGNSA come from the germline V gene. The ends lost 5 bases at V and 4 bases at J; junction bases unmatched: 8. The CDR3 runs 15 residues.

The chain is built from TRBV29-1 and TRBJ1-1; D uncertain. Germline values: CDR1 SQVTM, CDR2 ANQGSEA. Trimming removed 7 bases at V and 1 base at J, with 16 bases between. The CDR3 runs 14 residues. CDR3 protein: CSACVGPGNTEAFF. CDR3 nucleotides: TGCAGCGCTTGCGTTGGTCCGGGGAACACTGAAGCTTTCTTT.

This clone appeared once. The chain links TRBV6-5 to TRBJ2-7; 8 positions agree with TRBD1. CDR1 and CDR2 (germline): MNHEY, SVGAGI. This CDR3 is built from 16 residues. V lost 0 bases to trimming and J lost 5 bases; unmatched junction nucleotides: 9. The CDR3 DNA is TGTGCCAGCAGTTACTCGTATTTCAGGGGGCGCCACGAGCAGTACTTC. Amino acid sequence: CASSYSYFRGRHEQYF.

V usage is TRBV6-1 and J usage is TRBJ2-1; 8 positions match TRBD2. The V gene's germline CDR1 is MNHNS and CDR2 SASEGT. The CDR3 is made up of 15 amino acids. V lost 4 bases to trimming and J lost 3 bases; unmatched junction nucleotides: 5. CDR3 bases: TGTGCCAGCAGTGTTCTAGCGGGCTACTACAATGAGCAGTTCTTC. Its translation: CASSVLAGYYNEQFF.

The J gene is TRBJ2-7, the V gene TRBV7-3; a possible D gene is TRBD1 (5 bases). This CDR3 has 14 residues. Deletions cut 0 bases from V and 1 base from J, with 7 bases between. Germline V gene sequence: CDR1 SGHTA, CDR2 FQGTGA. CDR3: CASSLTDTSYEQYF. CDR3 in DNA: TGTGCCAGCAGCTTAACGGACACGTCCTACGAGCAGTACTTC.

The chain combines TRBV6-6 with TRBJ1-5; a weak D match, TRBD1 (6 bases). The CDR3 sequence is 16 residues long. Trimming cost V 10 bases and J 0 bases, with 19 bases left between them. The germline gives CDR1 MNHNY, CDR2 SVGAGI (reference sequence). The CDR3 loop is CANERGQHYSNQPQHF. The CDR3 DNA reads as TGTGCCAACGAACGAGGACAGCATTATAGCAATCAGCCCCAGCATTTT.

The rearrangement joins TRBV7-9 to TRBJ2-7; tentative D call: TRBD2 (5 bases). Deletions cut 5 bases from V and 2 bases from J, with 13 bases between. The germline V gene encodes CDR1 SEHNR and CDR2 FQNEAQ (reference sequence). The CDR3 spans 14 residues. CDR3 amino acids: CASSPTKLPYEQYF. CDR3 DNA: TGTGCCAGCAGCCCGACTAAACTCCCCTACGAGCAGTACTTC.

This chain connects TRBV7-3 to TRBJ2-3; no firm D call. Germline V gene lookup returns CDR1 SGHTA and CDR2 FQGTGA. Trimming took 1 base from V and 0 from J, leaving 11 bases between them. The CDR3 covers 16 residues. The DNA of the CDR3 is TGTGCCAGCAGCTTAAGATTAGCCGCTAGCACAGATACGCAGTATTTT. Translating gives CASSLRLAASTDTQYF.

The chain combines TRBV5-1 with TRBJ2-1; 8 bases line up with TRBD2. Trimming at V came to 1 base and at J to 6 bases, leaving 6 bases not matched to a gene. Germline values: CDR1 SGHRS, CDR2 YFSETQ. The CDR3 loop spans 15 amino acids. CDR3 nucleotides: TGCGCCAGCAGCTTGATGCCTAGCGGGTCCAATGAGCAGTTCTTC. Translation: CASSLMPSGSNEQFF.

The chain is built from TRBV18 and TRBJ2-4; the match to TRBD1 covers 7 bases. The germline gives CDR1 KGHSH, CDR2 LQKENI. This CDR3 region has 14 residues. J lost 7 bases, V lost 3 bases, and 6 bases had no gene match. This CDR3 reads CASSPRDSANIQYF. The CDR3 nucleotides read TGTGCCAGCTCACCTAGGGACAGCGCCAACATTCAGTACTTC.

The rearrangement links TRBV30 to TRBJ2-6, with TRBD2 matching 7 bases. The CDR3 sequence is 17 residues long. The trim removed 2 bases at V and 1 base at J, leaving 8 bases unmatched. Per the germline V gene, CDR1 is GTSNPN and CDR2 is SVGIG (reference sequence). CDR3 sequence reads: CAWSSGRVRSGANVLTF. CDR3 coding DNA: TGTGCCTGGAGTTCGGGGAGGGTTAGGTCTGGGGCCAACGTCCTGACTTTC.

Details on this clone: The sample has other DNA sequences that encode this CDR3 too. The chain has TRBV29-1 and TRBJ2-6; D is unresolved. V dropped 4 bases and J dropped 0 bases, with 4 bases sitting between them. The CDR3 has 13 residues. CDR1 SQVTM and CDR2 ANQGSEA come from the germline V gene. CDR3 sequence: CSVVGSGANVLTF. The DNA of the CDR3 is TGCAGCGTTGTAGGCTCTGGGGCCAACGTCCTGACTTTC.

Note on this clone: Other DNA sequences of this sample code for an identical CDR3. The V and J genes are TRBV5-6 and TRBJ1-1; D not certain. This CDR3 region has 12 residues. Between the trimmed V and J ends, which lost 4 bases and 0 bases, there was a span of 4 bases. Germline V gene lookup returns CDR1 SGHDT and CDR2 YYEEEE. This CDR3 reads CASSRVNTEAFF. CDR3 sequence (DNA): TGTGCCAGCAGCCGAGTGAACACTGAAGCTTTCTTT.

The chain carries TRBV18 and TRBJ2-5, with D possibly TRBD1 on 6 matching bases. V lost 0 bases and J 5 bases, leaving 16 bases between the germline ends. Germline V gene data show CDR1 as KGHSH and CDR2 as LQKENI. The CDR3 totals 16 residues. The CDR3 sequence is CASSPPRGQTPETQYF. CDR3 coding DNA: TGTGCCAGCTCACCACCGAGAGGACAGACCCCGGAGACCCAGTACTTC.

The V call is TRBV5-6, the J call TRBJ2-2; perhaps TRBD2 as D (6 bases). V was shortened by 5 bases and J by 3 bases, with 8 bases between the two germline ends. CDR1 is SGHDT and CDR2 is YYEEEE in the germline V gene. There are 13 residues in the CDR3. The CDR3 sequence: CASREGYTGELFF. CDR3 nucleotide sequence: TGTGCCAGCAGGGAGGGTTACACCGGGGAGCTGTTTTTT.

The chain employs TRBV5-4 and TRBJ2-5, with 8 positions matching TRBD1. CDR3 size: 15 residues. The trim removed 5 bases at V and 1 base at J, leaving 7 bases unmatched. Germline V gives CDR1 SGHNT, CDR2 YYREEE (reference sequence). The DNA of the CDR3 is TGTGCCAGCAGACGAGACAGGGGAGTCCAAGAGACCCAGTACTTC. Translation gives CASRRDRGVQETQYF.

V and J are TRBV27 and TRBJ1-5; maybe TRBD1 (5 bases). Per germline, CDR1 MNHEY and CDR2 SMNVEV (reference sequence). The V and J ends lost 5 bases and 10 bases respectively, with 15 bases between them. The CDR3 is made up of 13 amino acids. The CDR3, as DNA: TGTGCCAGCAGTGCACGAACCGGGACCCCCCAGCATTTT. Residues: CASSARTGTPQHF.

The V call is TRBV9, the J call TRBJ2-1; 14 nucleotides line up with TRBD2. The trim removed 4 bases at V and 4 bases at J, leaving 7 bases unmatched. Germline values: CDR1 SGDLS, CDR2 YYNGEE. The CDR3 is 17 amino acids. The CDR3 DNA follows: TGTGCCAGCAGCATAACCGGGACTAGCGGGGGATACAATGAGCAGTTCTTC. This translates into CASSITGTSGGYNEQFF.

The chain combines TRBV28 with TRBJ1-3; D call uncertain. There are 14 residues in the CDR3. The germline gives CDR1 MDHEN, CDR2 SYDVKM. V was trimmed by 2 bases and J by 0 bases, leaving 5 bases between them. CDR3 residues: CASSLVSSGNTIYF. CDR3 nucleotide sequence: TGTGCCAGCAGTTTAGTGAGCTCTGGAAACACCATATATTTT.

The chain has TRBV25-1 and TRBJ2-1, with D possibly TRBD2 on 6 matching bases. Looked up from germline, CDR1 is MGHDK and CDR2 is SYGVNS. The V gene lost 4 bases and the J gene lost 3 bases, with 13 bases spanning the gap. This CDR3 has 15 residues. For the CDR3, the DNA is TGTGCCAGCAGTGGGGACTCTCAAATCTACAATGAGCAGTTCTTC. This codes for CASSGDSQIYNEQFF.